This entry lists 10 T cell receptor beta chains sequenced from one sample in a study of blood T cell repertoires in COVID-19. Produced via immunoSEQ multiplex PCR; TCRdb's table is partial and in-frame only. The sample has around 310,000 clones, 75% to 95% seen once; the top ten hold approximately 6.8%. The material sequenced was peripheral blood. The origin of the receptors is a woman in her 30s with COVID-19, enrolled during active disease.

This clone was observed once. The J gene is TRBJ1-3, the V gene TRBV6-6; no clear D gene. Trimming took off 0 bases at V and 0 bases at J, with 9 bases between the two ends. The CDR3 sequence is 16 residues long. From germline, CDR1 is MNHNY and CDR2 SVGAGI (reference sequence). CDR3 bases: TGTGCCAGCAGTTACTCGAGGGAACTCTCTGGAAACACCATATATTTT. It encodes CASSYSRELSGNTIYF.

V usage is TRBV13 and J usage is TRBJ2-5; 7 nucleotides agree with TRBD2. The CDR3 is 15 residues long. Unmatched junction bases numbered 10, after V lost 4 bases and J lost 5 bases. Germline CDR1 and CDR2: PRHDT and FYEKMQ (reference sequence). The CDR3 bases are TGTGCCAGCAGCTCTTACCGAGCGGGAATGGAGACCCAGTACTTC. Residues: CASSSYRAGMETQYF.

This clone occurred once. This chain joins TRBV6-6 and TRBJ2-7, with 9 nucleotides matching TRBD1. V gave up 6 bases and J gave up 5 bases; unmatched junction bases: 8. The CDR3 extends over 14 amino acids. Germline V CDR1 and CDR2: MNHNY, SVGAGI (reference sequence). DNA of the CDR3: TGTGCCAGCAGACAAGGAGGGACAGGGAACGAGCAGTACTTC. Protein: CASRQGGTGNEQYF.

This chain links TRBV2 with TRBJ1-1; no firm D call. Germline assignment: CDR1 SNHLY and CDR2 FYNNEI. This CDR3 comprises 11 residues. The germline V and J ends were trimmed by 4 bases and 8 bases, with 8 bases remaining between them. Here the CDR3 reads CASSVREEAFF. The CDR3, as DNA: TGTGCCAGCAGTGTCCGGGAGGAAGCTTTCTTT. Full variable domain (remainder filled in from reference TRBV2 and TRBJ1-1): EPEVTQTPSHQVTQMGQEVILRCVPISNHLYFYWYRQILGQKVEFLVSFYNNEISEKSEIFDDQFSVERPDGSNFTLKIRSTKLEDSAMYFCASSVREEAFFGQGTRLTVV.

The chain is built from TRBV30 and TRBJ2-7; the match to TRBD2 covers 13 bases. J was trimmed by 6 bases and V by 0 bases; bases with no gene match: 5. The germline CDR1 and CDR2 sequences are GTSNPN and SVGIG (reference sequence). CDR3 length: 15 amino acids. CDR3 in DNA: TGTGCCTGGAGTGTACGGACTAGCGGGAGCTCCGAGCAGTACTTC. Translating gives CAWSVRTSGSSEQYF.

V and J are TRBV2 and TRBJ1-5; D remains ambiguous. V shed 1 base and J shed 2 bases, with 9 bases lying between them. Germline loops: CDR1 SNHLY, CDR2 FYNNEI. CDR3 size: 15 residues. CDR3 DNA sequence: TGTGCCAGCAGTGAAGATGGCCAGGGCAATCAGCCCCAGCATTTT. Amino acids: CASSEDGQGNQPQHF.

The chain joins TRBV7-9 to TRBJ2-1; weak D call: TRBD2 (7 bases). The germline V gene encodes CDR1 SEHNR and CDR2 FQNEAQ (reference sequence). Trimming removed 8 bases from V and 0 bases from J, with 11 bases in between. The CDR3 consists of 14 residues. DNA of the CDR3: TGTGCCAGCCGGAGGGGGGGCTCCTACAATGAGCAGTTCTTC. Encoded protein: CASRRGGSYNEQFF.

The chain links TRBV7-9 to TRBJ1-4; 7 nucleotides match TRBD1. After removal of 5 bases from V and 5 bases from J, the junction contained 8 bases not matched to a gene. CDR1 and CDR2 (germline): SEHNR, FQNEAQ (reference sequence). The CDR3 consists of 15 residues. The DNA of the CDR3 is TGTGCCAGCAGCCCCGTTACAGGGGCAAATGAAAAACTGTTTTTT. Protein: CASSPVTGANEKLFF.

The V call is TRBV29-1, the J call TRBJ2-7, with D tentatively TRBD2 (5 bases). Germline CDR1 is SQVTM and CDR2 is ANQGSEA. Trimming stripped 7 bases from V and 3 bases from J, with 31 bases between. CDR3 length equals 18 residues. The CDR3 DNA sequence: TGCAGCGGACTATTTTTGCGTGAGGGCCGTGCGGTAGGCTACGAGCAGTACTTC. Amino acid sequence: CSGLFLREGRAVGYEQYF.

The V and J genes are TRBV6-5 and TRBJ2-7; 9 bases map to TRBD2. Germline CDR1 MNHEY, CDR2 SVGAGI. V lost 7 bases and J lost 3; bases outside the gene matches: 7. The CDR3 is made up of 14 amino acids. The CDR3 sequence is CASNLAGGFYEQYF. The CDR3 bases are TGTGCCAGCAACTTGGCGGGAGGGTTCTACGAGCAGTACTTC.